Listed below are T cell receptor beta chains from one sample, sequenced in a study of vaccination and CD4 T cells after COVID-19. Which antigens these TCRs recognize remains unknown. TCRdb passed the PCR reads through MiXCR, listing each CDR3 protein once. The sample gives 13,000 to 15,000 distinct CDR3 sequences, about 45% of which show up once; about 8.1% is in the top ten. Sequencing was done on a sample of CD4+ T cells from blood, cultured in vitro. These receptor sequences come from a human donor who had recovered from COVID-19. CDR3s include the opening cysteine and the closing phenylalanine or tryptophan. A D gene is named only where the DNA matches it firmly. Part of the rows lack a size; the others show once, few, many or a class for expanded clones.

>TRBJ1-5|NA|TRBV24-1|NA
CATSAQGYQPQHF
TGTGCCACCAGTGCCCAGGGTTATCAGCCCCAGCATTTT
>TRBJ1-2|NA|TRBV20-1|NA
CSARVSGTPPGYGYTF
TGCAGTGCTAGAGTTTCCGGGACACCACCGGGCTATGGCTACACCTTC
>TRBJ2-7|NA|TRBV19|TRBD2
CASSPILAGGSYEQYF
TGTGCCAGTAGTCCGATACTAGCGGGGGGGTCCTACGAGCAGTACTTC
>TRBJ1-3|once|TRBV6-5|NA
CASSYRAGAGNTIYF
TGTGCCAGCAGTTACCGAGCAGGAGCTGGAAACACCATATATTTT
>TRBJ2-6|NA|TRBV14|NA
CASSQDSSGANVLTF
TGTGCCAGCAGCCAAGACAGCTCTGGGGCCAACGTCCTGACTTTC
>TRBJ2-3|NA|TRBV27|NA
CASSSLLQGDTQYF
TGTGCCAGCAGTTCCCTCCTGCAGGGAGATACGCAGTATTTT
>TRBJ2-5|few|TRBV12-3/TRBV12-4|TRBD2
CASSFPRASGGAKGETQYF
TGTGCCAGCAGTTTTCCCCGGGCTAGCGGGGGGGCGAAGGGGGAGACCCAGTACTTC
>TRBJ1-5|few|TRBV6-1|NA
CASTPGPYSNQPQHF
TGTGCCAGCACCCCGGGGCCCTATAGCAATCAGCCCCAGCATTTT
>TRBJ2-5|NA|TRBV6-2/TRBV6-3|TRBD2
CASSYPPGLAVEETQYF
TGTGCCAGCAGTTATCCACCGGGACTAGCGGTCGAAGAGACCCAGTACTTC
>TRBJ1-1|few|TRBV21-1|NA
CASSKEVWWLEAFF
TGTGCCAGCAGCAAAGAGGTATGGTGGCTTGAAGCTTTCTTT
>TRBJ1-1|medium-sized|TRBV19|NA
CASSLVNTEAFF
TGTGCCAGTAGTCTCGTGAACACTGAAGCTTTCTTT
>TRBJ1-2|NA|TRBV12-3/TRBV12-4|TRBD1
CASSEQGARGYTF
TGTGCCAGCAGTGAACAGGGGGCGAGGGGCTACACCTTC
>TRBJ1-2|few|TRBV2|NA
CASSTQQGSGYTF
TGTGCCAGCAGCACCCAACAGGGATCGGGCTACACCTTC
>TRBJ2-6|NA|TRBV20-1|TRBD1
CSAWDRGPVFSGANVLTF
TGCAGTGCTTGGGACAGGGGCCCTGTTTTCTCTGGGGCCAACGTCCTGACTTTC
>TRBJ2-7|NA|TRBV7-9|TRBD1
CASSRDRGSASKDEQYF
TGTGCCAGCAGCCGGGACAGGGGGAGTGCAAGTAAGGACGAGCAGTACTTC
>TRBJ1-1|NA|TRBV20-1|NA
CSARGTQGGLPEAFF
TGCAGTGCTAGAGGCACACAGGGCGGGCTGCCTGAAGCTTTCTTT
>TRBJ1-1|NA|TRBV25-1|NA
CASSESARHTEAFF
TGTGCCAGCAGTGAATCGGCCAGACACACTGAAGCTTTCTTT
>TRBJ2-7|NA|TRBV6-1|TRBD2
CASSEVETSGYEQYF
TGTGCCAGCAGTGAAGTTGAGACTAGCGGCTACGAGCAGTACTTC
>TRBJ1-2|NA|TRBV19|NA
CASSMKPPNYGYTF
TGTGCCAGTAGTATGAAGCCTCCTAACTATGGCTACACCTTC
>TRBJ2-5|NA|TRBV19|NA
CASSIRLATETQYF
TGTGCCAGTAGTATAAGGCTAGCGACGGAGACCCAGTACTTC
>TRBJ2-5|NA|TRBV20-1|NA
CSARAWTTETQYF
TGCAGTGCTAGAGCGTGGACGACAGAGACCCAGTACTTC
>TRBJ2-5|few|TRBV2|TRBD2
CASSEGTSGFRETQYF
TGTGCCAGCAGTGAGGGGACTAGCGGGTTTAGGGAGACCCAGTACTTC